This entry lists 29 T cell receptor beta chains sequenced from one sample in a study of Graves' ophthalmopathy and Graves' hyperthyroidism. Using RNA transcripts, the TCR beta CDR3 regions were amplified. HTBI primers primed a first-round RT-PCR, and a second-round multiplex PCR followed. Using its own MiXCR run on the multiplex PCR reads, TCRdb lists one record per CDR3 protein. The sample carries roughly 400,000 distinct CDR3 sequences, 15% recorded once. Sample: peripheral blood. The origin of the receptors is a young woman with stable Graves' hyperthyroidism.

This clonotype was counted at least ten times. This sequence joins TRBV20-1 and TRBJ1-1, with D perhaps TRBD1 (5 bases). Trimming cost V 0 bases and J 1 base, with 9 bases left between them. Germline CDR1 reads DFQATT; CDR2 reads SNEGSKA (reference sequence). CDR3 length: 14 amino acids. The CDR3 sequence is CSARDPGQNTEAFF. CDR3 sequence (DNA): TGCAGTGCTAGAGATCCCGGACAGAACACTGAAGCTTTCTTT.

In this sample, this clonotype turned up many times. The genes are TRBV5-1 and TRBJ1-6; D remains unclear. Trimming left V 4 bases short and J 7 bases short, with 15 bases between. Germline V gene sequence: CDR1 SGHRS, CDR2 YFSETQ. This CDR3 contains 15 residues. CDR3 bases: TGCGCCAGCAGCCCGGGTGGATCGGCGAATTCACCCCTCCACTTT. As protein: CASSPGGSANSPLHF.

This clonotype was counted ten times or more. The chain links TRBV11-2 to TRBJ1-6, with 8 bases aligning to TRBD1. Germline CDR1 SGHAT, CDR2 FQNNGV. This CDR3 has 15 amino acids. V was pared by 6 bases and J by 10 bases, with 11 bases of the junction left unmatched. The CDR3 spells CASSQEWTGNSPLHF. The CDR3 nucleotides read TGTGCCAGCAGTCAAGAGTGGACAGGGAACTCACCCCTCCACTTT.

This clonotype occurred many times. This chain's CDR3 is CASSSGDGLTGELFF. The CDR3 DNA sequence: TGTGCCAGCAGTTCCGGGGACGGACTCACCGGGGAGCTGTTTTTT. The rearrangement links TRBV6-5 to TRBJ2-2; D assignment may be TRBD1 or TRBD2 (5 bases each). Germline values: CDR1 MNHEY, CDR2 SVGAGI. V was trimmed by 4 bases and J by 4 bases, leaving 13 bases between them. The CDR3 contains 15 residues.

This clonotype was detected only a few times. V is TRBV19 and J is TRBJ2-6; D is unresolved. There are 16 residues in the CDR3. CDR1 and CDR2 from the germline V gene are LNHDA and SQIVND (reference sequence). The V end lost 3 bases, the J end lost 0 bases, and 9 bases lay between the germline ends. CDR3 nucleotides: TGTGCCAGTAGTATTAAAAGAATCTCTGGGGCCAACGTCCTGACTTTC. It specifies CASSIKRISGANVLTF.

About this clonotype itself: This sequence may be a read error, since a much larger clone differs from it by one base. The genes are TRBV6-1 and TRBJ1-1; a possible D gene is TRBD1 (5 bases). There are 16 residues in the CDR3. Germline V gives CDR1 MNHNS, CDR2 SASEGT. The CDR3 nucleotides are TGTGCCAGCAGGACCTCCGGGGCAGCTCGGTCCACTGGAGCTTTCTTT. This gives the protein CASRTSGAARSTGAFF.

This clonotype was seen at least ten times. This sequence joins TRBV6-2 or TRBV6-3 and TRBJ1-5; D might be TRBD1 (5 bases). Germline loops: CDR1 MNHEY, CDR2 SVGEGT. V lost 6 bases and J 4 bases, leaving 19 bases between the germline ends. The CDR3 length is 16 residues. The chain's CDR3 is CASSLPRQGGNQPQHF. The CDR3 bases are TGTGCCAGCAGCCTACCCCGGCAGGGAGGGAATCAGCCCCAGCATTTT.

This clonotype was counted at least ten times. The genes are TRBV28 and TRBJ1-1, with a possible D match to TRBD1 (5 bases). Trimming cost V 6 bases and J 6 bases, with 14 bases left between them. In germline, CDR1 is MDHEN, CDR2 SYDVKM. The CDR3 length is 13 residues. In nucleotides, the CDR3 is TGTGCCAGCAGCTGGAGGGGCGCGGCTGAAGCTTTCTTT. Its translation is CASSWRGAAEAFF.

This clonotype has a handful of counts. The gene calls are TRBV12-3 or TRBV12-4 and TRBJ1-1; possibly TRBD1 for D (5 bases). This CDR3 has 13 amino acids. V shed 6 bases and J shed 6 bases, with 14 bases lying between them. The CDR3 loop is CASSRRDPPEAFF. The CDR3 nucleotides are TGTGCCAGCAGCCGACGGGACCCACCTGAAGCTTTCTTT.

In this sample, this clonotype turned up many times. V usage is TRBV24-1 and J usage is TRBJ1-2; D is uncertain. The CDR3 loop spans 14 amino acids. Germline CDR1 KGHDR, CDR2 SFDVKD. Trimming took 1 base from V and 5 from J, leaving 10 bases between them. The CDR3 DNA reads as TGTGCCACCAGTGATTTCACCATTTCTTATGGCTACACCTTC. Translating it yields CATSDFTISYGYTF.

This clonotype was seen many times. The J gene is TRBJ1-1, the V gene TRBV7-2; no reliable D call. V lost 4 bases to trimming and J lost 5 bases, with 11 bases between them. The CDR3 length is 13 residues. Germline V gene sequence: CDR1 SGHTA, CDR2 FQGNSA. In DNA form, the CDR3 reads TGTGCCAGCAGCTCCGGACGGAGAACTGAAGCTTTCTTT. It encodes CASSSGRRTEAFF.

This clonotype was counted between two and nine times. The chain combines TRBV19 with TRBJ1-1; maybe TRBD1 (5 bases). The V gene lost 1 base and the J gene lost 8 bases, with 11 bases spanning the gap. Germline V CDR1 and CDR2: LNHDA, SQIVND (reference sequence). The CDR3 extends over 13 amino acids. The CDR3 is CASSIVSGGEAFF. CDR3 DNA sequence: TGTGCCAGTAGTATAGTCTCGGGGGGAGAAGCTTTCTTT. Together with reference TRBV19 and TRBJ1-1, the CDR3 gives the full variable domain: DGGITQSPKYLFRKEGQNVTLSCEQNLNHDAMYWYRQDPGQGLRLIYYSQIVNDFQKGDIAEGYSVSREKKESFPLTVTSAQKNPTAFYLCASSIVSGGEAFFGQGTRLTVV.

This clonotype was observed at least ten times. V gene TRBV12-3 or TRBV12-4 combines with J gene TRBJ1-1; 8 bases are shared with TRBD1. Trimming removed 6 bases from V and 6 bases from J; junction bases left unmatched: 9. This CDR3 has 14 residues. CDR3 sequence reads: CASSLRDRGPEAFF. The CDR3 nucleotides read TGTGCCAGCAGCCTGAGAGACAGGGGACCTGAAGCTTTCTTT.

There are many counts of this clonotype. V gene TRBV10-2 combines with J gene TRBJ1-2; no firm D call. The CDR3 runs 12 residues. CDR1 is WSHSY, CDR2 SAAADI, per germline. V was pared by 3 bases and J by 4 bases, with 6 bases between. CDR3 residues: CASSDRTYGYTF. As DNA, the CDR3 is TGCGCCAGCAGTGATAGAACCTATGGCTACACCTTC.

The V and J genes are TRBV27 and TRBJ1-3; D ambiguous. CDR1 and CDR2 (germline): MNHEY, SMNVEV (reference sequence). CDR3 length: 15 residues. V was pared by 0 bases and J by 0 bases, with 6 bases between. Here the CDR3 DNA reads TGTGCCAGCAGTTTATCCGCCCTCTCTGGAAACACCATATATTTT. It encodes CASSLSALSGNTIYF.

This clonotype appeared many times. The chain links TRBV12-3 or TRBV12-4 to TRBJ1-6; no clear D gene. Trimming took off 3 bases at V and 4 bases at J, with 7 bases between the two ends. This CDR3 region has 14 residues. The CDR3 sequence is CASSFGEYNSPLHF. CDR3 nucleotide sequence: TGTGCCAGCAGTTTTGGGGAGTATAATTCACCCCTCCACTTT.

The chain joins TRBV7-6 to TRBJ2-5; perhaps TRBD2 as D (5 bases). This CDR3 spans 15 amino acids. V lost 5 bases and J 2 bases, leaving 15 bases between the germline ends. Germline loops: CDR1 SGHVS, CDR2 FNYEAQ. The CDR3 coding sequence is TGTGCCAGCAGCCCCGTCCGAGGGTTACAAGAGACCCAGTACTTC. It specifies CASSPVRGLQETQYF.

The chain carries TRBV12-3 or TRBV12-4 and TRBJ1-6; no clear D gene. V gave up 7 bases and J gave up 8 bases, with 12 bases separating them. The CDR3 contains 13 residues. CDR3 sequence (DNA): TGTGCCAGCACCACGGATGGGTATTCACCCCTCCACTTT. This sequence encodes CASTTDGYSPLHF.

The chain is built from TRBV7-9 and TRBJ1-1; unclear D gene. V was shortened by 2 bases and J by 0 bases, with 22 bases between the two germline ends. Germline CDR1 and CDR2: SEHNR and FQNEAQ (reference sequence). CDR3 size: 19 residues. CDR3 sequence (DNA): TGTGCCAGCAGCTTAATAGCTGGTGTAGGATCACAAATGAACACTGAAGCTTTCTTT. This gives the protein CASSLIAGVGSQMNTEAFF.

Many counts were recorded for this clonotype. Written as DNA, the CDR3 is TGTGCCAGCAGCTCCCATCTGGGACAGGGCCCCCTTGAAGCTTTCTTT. Amino acid sequence: CASSSHLGQGPLEAFF. The chain combines TRBV11-1 with TRBJ1-1; 9 nucleotides align to TRBD1. Per the germline V gene, CDR1 is SGHAT and CDR2 is FQDESV (reference sequence). This CDR3 comprises 16 residues. V was clipped by 4 bases and J by 7 bases; unmatched bases: 13. The full variable domain, its missing parts supplied by reference TRBV11-1 and TRBJ1-1, is EAEVAQSPRYKITEKSQAVAFWCDPISGHATLYWYRQILGQGPELLVQFQDESVVDDSQLPKDRFSAERLKGVDSTLKIQPAELGDSAMYLCASSSHLGQGPLEAFFGQGTRLTVV.

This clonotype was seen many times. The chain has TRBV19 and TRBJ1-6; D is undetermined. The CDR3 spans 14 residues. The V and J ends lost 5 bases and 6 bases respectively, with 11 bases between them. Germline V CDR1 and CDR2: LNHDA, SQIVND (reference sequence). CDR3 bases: TGTGCCAGTAGTTCTGGGTGGGGTAATTCACCCCTCCACTTT. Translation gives CASSSGWGNSPLHF.

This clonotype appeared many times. CDR3 loop: CASSLVARAGELFF. Here the CDR3 DNA reads TGTGCCAGCAGTTTAGTCGCGAGAGCCGGGGAGCTGTTTTTT. The chain joins TRBV27 to TRBJ2-2; D unclear. Germline CDR1 is MNHEY and CDR2 is SMNVEV (reference sequence). CDR3 length: 14 residues. V was pared by 2 bases and J by 6 bases, with 10 bases between.

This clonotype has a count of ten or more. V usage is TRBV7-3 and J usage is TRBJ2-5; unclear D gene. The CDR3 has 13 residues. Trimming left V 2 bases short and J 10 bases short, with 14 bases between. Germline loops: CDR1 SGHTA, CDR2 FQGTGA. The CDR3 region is CASSLSSASYQYF. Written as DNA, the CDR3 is TGTGCCAGCAGCTTATCGTCTGCATCGTACCAGTACTTC.

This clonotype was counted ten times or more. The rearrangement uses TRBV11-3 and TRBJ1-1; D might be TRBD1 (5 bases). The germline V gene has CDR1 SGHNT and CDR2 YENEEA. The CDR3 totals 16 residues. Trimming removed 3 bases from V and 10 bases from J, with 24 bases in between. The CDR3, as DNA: TGTGCCAGCAGCTTTCAAGGAGCAGGGCAATTAGGACGAGCTTTCTTT. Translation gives CASSFQGAGQLGRAFF.

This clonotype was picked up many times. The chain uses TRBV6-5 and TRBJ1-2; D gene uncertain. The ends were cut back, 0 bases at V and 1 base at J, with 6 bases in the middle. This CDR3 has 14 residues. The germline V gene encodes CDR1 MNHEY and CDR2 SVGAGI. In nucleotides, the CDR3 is TGTGCCAGCAGTTACTCGCCGGTTAACTATGGCTACACCTTC. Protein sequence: CASSYSPVNYGYTF.

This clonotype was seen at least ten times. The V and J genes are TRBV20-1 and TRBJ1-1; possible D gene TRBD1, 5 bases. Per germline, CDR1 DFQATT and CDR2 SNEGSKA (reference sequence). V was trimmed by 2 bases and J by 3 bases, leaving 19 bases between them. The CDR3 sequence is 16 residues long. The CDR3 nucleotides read TGCAGTGCTAGACTCCCCATTGGGGGAAGGTACACTGAAGCTTTCTTT. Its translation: CSARLPIGGRYTEAFF.

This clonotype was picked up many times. The CDR3 DNA reads TGTGCCAGTAGTATCGACTCCTCCATGGATTATGGCTACACCTTC. As protein: CASSIDSSMDYGYTF. This chain uses TRBV19 with TRBJ1-2; D gene unclear. The CDR3 loop spans 15 amino acids. Trimming stripped 3 bases from V and 5 bases from J, with 16 bases between. CDR1 is LNHDA and CDR2 is SQIVND in the germline V gene (reference sequence).

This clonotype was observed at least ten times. CDR3 nucleotides: TGTGCCAGCAGCCCGACGGACAGGCGAGGCTACACCTTC. Translated: CASSPTDRRGYTF. The J gene is TRBJ1-2, the V gene TRBV9, with 7 bases matching TRBD1. The germline V gene encodes CDR1 SGDLS and CDR2 YYNGEE. This CDR3 has 13 amino acids. Trimming at V came to 4 bases and at J to 8 bases, leaving 8 bases not matched to a gene.

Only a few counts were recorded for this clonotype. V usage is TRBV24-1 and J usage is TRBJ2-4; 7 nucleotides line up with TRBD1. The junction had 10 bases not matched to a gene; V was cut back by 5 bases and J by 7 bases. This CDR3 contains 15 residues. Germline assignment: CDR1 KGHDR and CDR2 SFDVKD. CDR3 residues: CATSGSTGSANIQYF. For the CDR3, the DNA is TGTGCCACCAGTGGCTCGACAGGGAGTGCGAACATTCAGTACTTC.